Listed here are 27 T cell receptor beta chains from one sample, sequenced in a study of blood T cell repertoires in COVID-19. Clones were sequenced by immunoSEQ multiplex PCR, and TCRdb holds only the in-frame ones, with some missing. The sample lists 250,000 or so clones; about 91% were seen once. Material for sequencing was PBMCs or T cells enriched from blood (not recorded which). Every receptor here comes from a woman aged 40-49 years with acute COVID-19.

The chain has TRBV7-2 and TRBJ1-2; no clear D gene. This CDR3 is 14 amino acids long. Germline CDR1 reads SGHTA; CDR2 reads FQGNSA. Trimming pared 2 bases from V and 7 bases from J, leaving 14 bases between. The CDR3 DNA reads TGTGCCAGCAGCTTAACGGGAGTCAGGCTTGGCTACACCTTC. It translates to CASSLTGVRLGYTF.

The V and J genes are TRBV5-1 and TRBJ2-2; a weak D match, TRBD2 (5 bases). V was pared by 5 bases and J by 1 base, with 9 bases between. CDR3 length equals 14 residues. Germline V lookup: CDR1 SGHRS, CDR2 YFSETQ. The CDR3 DNA reads TGCGCCAGCAGGGCGAGCGGGAACACCGGGGAGCTGTTTTTT. Residues: CASRASGNTGELFF.

V is TRBV5-1 and J is TRBJ2-5; 11 bases align to TRBD1. This CDR3 region has 15 residues. V gave up 7 bases and J gave up 5 bases; unmatched junction bases: 10. The germline gives CDR1 SGHRS, CDR2 YFSETQ. CDR3 DNA sequence: TGCGCCAGCCACGAGGACAGGGGGCCGGGGGAGACCCAGTACTTC. It is translated as CASHEDRGPGETQYF. Looking up the rest from reference TRBV5-1 and TRBJ2-5 gives the full variable domain: KAGVTQTPRYLIKTRGQQVTLSCSPISGHRSVSWYQQTPGQGLQFLFEYFSETQRNKGNFPGRFSGRQFSNSRSEMNVSTLELGDSALYLCASHEDRGPGETQYFGPGTRLLVL.

CDR3 loop: CASSIRTGSGGSNQPQHF. The CDR3 region has the DNA TGTGCCAGTAGTATCCGGACGGGTTCAGGGGGTAGCAATCAGCCCCAGCATTTT. The chain is built from TRBV19 and TRBJ1-5, with 7 nucleotides matching TRBD1. From germline, CDR1 is LNHDA and CDR2 SQIVND (reference sequence). There are 18 residues in the CDR3. V shed 3 bases, J shed 0 bases, and the junction held 11 bases outside the gene matches.

The chain combines TRBV2 with TRBJ1-1; 9 positions match TRBD1. V dropped 7 bases and J dropped 5; count of bases not matched to a gene: 5. Germline V gene data show CDR1 as SNHLY and CDR2 as FYNNEI. This CDR3 has 13 residues. The CDR3 nucleotides read TGTGCCAGCAAGGAGACAGGGGGGACTGAAGCTTTCTTT. It yields the protein CASKETGGTEAFF.

The rearrangement links TRBV29-1 to TRBJ1-2, with unresolved D. Trimming stripped 6 bases from V and 8 bases from J, with 19 bases between. The CDR3 sequence is 13 residues long. Germline CDR1 is SQVTM and CDR2 is ANQGSEA. The CDR3 region is CSVNTIPSWGYTF. Here the CDR3 DNA reads TGCAGCGTAAACACCATCCCCTCGTGGGGCTACACCTTC. The variable domain in full, completed from reference TRBV29-1 and TRBJ1-2, reads SAVISQKPSRDICQRGTSLTIQCQVDSQVTMMFWYRQQPGQSLTLIATANQGSEATYESGFVIDKFPISRPNLTFSTLTVSNMSPEDSSIYLCSVNTIPSWGYTFGSGTRLTVV.

This clone was observed a few times. CDR3: CASSVESRLRQGDTEAFF. In DNA form, the CDR3 reads TGTGCCAGCAGCGTAGAATCGAGACTTCGACAGGGGGACACTGAAGCTTTCTTT. The genes are TRBV9 and TRBJ1-1, with 9 bases matching TRBD1. V gave up 0 bases and J gave up 3 bases; unmatched junction bases: 12. CDR1 SGDLS and CDR2 YYNGEE come from the germline V gene. The CDR3 covers 18 residues.

The J gene is TRBJ2-2, the V gene TRBV12-5; 8 bases line up with TRBD1. The ends lost 2 bases at V and 7 bases at J; junction bases unmatched: 9. The CDR3 has 16 amino acids. Germline CDR1 LGHNT, CDR2 FRNRAP. The CDR3 loop reads CASGLMTGAALGELFF. CDR3 DNA sequence: TGTGCTAGTGGTTTGATGACAGGGGCCGCCCTCGGGGAGCTGTTTTTT. Using reference TRBV12-5 and TRBJ2-2 for the parts outside the CDR3, the full variable domain is DARVTQTPRHKVTEMGQEVTMRCQPILGHNTVFWYRQTMMQGLELLAYFRNRAPLDDSGMPKDRFSAEMPDATLATLKIQPSEPRDSAVYFCASGLMTGAALGELFFGEGSRLTVL.

This chain joins TRBV5-1 and TRBJ2-1; the match to TRBD2 covers 14 bases. J was trimmed by 9 bases and V by 0 bases; bases with no gene match: 2. The length of the CDR3 is 15 residues. From germline, CDR1 is SGHRS and CDR2 YFSETQ. CDR3 nucleotides: TGCGCCAGCAGCTTGGTGACTAGCGGGGGGGCTGAGCAGTTCTTC. This gives the protein CASSLVTSGGAEQFF. The full variable domain, its missing parts supplied by reference TRBV5-1 and TRBJ2-1, is KAGVTQTPRYLIKTRGQQVTLSCSPISGHRSVSWYQQTPGQGLQFLFEYFSETQRNKGNFPGRFSGRQFSNSRSEMNVSTLELGDSALYLCASSLVTSGGAEQFFGPGTRLTVL.

The chain links TRBV3-1 (or the pseudogene TRBV3-2) to TRBJ2-5; D is perhaps TRBD2 (6 bases). V was clipped by 0 bases and J by 2 bases, with 7 bases between them. The CDR3 length is 14 residues. Germline assignment: CDR1 LGHDT and CDR2 YNNKEL (reference sequence). CDR3 sequence (DNA): TGTGCCAGCAGCCAAGAGGGGGGTCAAGAGACCCAGTACTTC. Protein: CASSQEGGQETQYF.

The chain joins TRBV30 to TRBJ1-5, with D maybe TRBD1 (6 bases). Trimming cost V 2 bases and J 2 bases, with 19 bases left between them. Germline CDR1 is GTSNPN and CDR2 is SVGIG (reference sequence). This CDR3 spans 17 amino acids. The DNA of the CDR3 is TGTGCCTGGAGTCCCCCCGACAGGCTCCTCGGCAATCAGCCCCAGCATTTT. It specifies CAWSPPDRLLGNQPQHF.

In regard to this clone: Other DNA sequences within the sample encode an identical CDR3. The chain links TRBV5-1 to TRBJ2-1; 9 bases are shared with TRBD2. The CDR3 is 15 amino acids. Germline-derived CDR1 and CDR2 are SGHRS and YFSETQ. V lost 3 bases and J lost 4; bases outside the gene matches: 5. The CDR3 spells CASSSLAGAYNEQFF. CDR3 coding DNA: TGCGCCAGCAGCTCCTTAGCGGGAGCATACAATGAGCAGTTCTTC.

The chain uses TRBV5-1 and TRBJ1-1; D gene uncertain. V was shortened by 4 bases and J by 6 bases, with 19 bases between the two germline ends. CDR1 and CDR2 from the germline V gene are SGHRS and YFSETQ. The length of the CDR3 is 15 residues. CDR3 loop: CASSLPKTEQSEAFF. The CDR3 DNA is TGCGCCAGCAGCCTCCCCAAGACTGAACAATCTGAAGCTTTCTTT.

The chain is built from TRBV6-5 and TRBJ1-1; 7 bases are shared with TRBD1. Trimming removed 5 bases from V and 4 bases from J; junction bases left unmatched: 7. There are 14 residues in the CDR3. From germline, CDR1 is MNHEY and CDR2 SVGAGI. The DNA for the CDR3 is TGTGCCAGCAGTCGACAGGGTTACGGCACTGAAGCTTTCTTT. Its protein is CASSRQGYGTEAFF.

This chain connects TRBV7-9 to TRBJ1-1, with 7 positions matching TRBD1. This CDR3 spans 16 amino acids. Germline loops: CDR1 SEHNR, CDR2 FQNEAQ (reference sequence). V was pared by 4 bases and J by 4 bases, with 12 bases of the junction left unmatched. This chain's CDR3 is CASSSIQGQSITEAFF. CDR3 sequence (DNA): TGTGCCAGCAGCTCAATACAGGGACAGTCGATCACTGAAGCTTTCTTT.

This clone came up a few times. Other nucleotide sequences from this sample produce the same CDR3. The CDR3 is CASSLGGEKLFF. Written as DNA, the CDR3 is TGTGCCAGCAGTTTAGGCGGTGAAAAACTGTTTTTT. The chain has TRBV12-3 or TRBV12-4 and TRBJ1-4; no reliable D call. CDR3 length: 12 residues. Trimming left V 1 base short and J 7 bases short, with 4 bases between.

The CDR3 DNA is TGTGCCAGCAGTAAGACAGGGAACTATGGCTACACCTTC. Its translation: CASSKTGNYGYTF. The genes are TRBV6-2 or TRBV6-3 and TRBJ1-2, with 7 bases fitting TRBD1. The length of the CDR3 is 13 residues. Germline-derived CDR1 and CDR2 are MNHEY and SVGEGT. With 5 bases clipped from V and 2 bases from J, the junction kept 2 bases outside the gene matches.

V is TRBV29-1 and J is TRBJ1-4; D not certain. Deletions cut 2 bases from V and 2 bases from J, with 6 bases between. This CDR3 is 13 amino acids long. Germline CDR1 SQVTM, CDR2 ANQGSEA. The CDR3 spells CSVETSTNEKLFF. DNA for the CDR3: TGCAGCGTTGAAACTTCCACTAATGAAAAACTGTTTTTT.

This clone was detected only once. V usage is TRBV6-4 and J usage is TRBJ2-7; D gene ambiguous. Trimming removed 7 bases from V and 4 bases from J, with 23 bases in between. CDR3 length: 16 residues. Per the germline V gene, CDR1 is MRHNA and CDR2 is SNTAGT. As DNA, the CDR3 is TGTGCCAGCATCACCCCCCCCCGGGTAGATCCTTACGAGCAGTACGTC. Its protein product is CASITPPRVDPYEQYV.

This clone was observed a handful of times. The chain joins TRBV6-1 to TRBJ1-4, with TRBD1 matching over 8 bases. Looked up from germline, CDR1 is MNHNS and CDR2 is SASEGT. With 4 bases clipped from V and 1 base from J, the junction kept 8 bases outside the gene matches. The CDR3 has 17 amino acids. The DNA of the CDR3 is TGTGCCAGCAGTGGGACAGGGTATGGAAGAACTAATGAAAAACTGTTTTTT. This encodes CASSGTGYGRTNEKLFF.

The chain employs TRBV29-1 and TRBJ2-2; possibly TRBD2 for D (6 bases). Trimming removed 3 bases from V and 5 bases from J, with 10 bases in between. The CDR3 contains 13 residues. The germline gives CDR1 SQVTM, CDR2 ANQGSEA. The CDR3 DNA reads as TGCAGCGTTGACCGGGGGAGGACCGGGGAGCTGTTTTTT. Protein product: CSVDRGRTGELFF.

J is TRBJ2-1 and V is TRBV5-6, with 14 bases that match TRBD2. V was clipped by 4 bases and J by 8 bases; unmatched bases: 8. This CDR3 has 16 amino acids. Germline lookup yields CDR1 SGHDT and CDR2 YYEEEE. The CDR3 region has the DNA TGTGCCAGCAGCCCCCAGGGACTAGCGGGAGTCTATGAGCAGTTCTTC. Translation gives CASSPQGLAGVYEQFF. The whole variable domain, remainder taken from reference TRBV5-6 and TRBJ2-1, is DAGVTQSPTHLIKTRGQQVTLRCSPKSGHDTVSWYQQALGQGPQFIFQYYEEEERQRGNFPDRFSGHQFPNYSSELNVNALLLGDSALYLCASSPQGLAGVYEQFFGPGTRLTVL.

The gene calls are TRBV4-3 and TRBJ2-7; D is uncertain. There are 11 residues in the CDR3. V lost 8 bases and J lost 4, with 9 bases in between. Germline CDR1 and CDR2: LGHNA and YSLEER. CDR3 sequence: CASASRYEQYV. The CDR3 bases are TGCGCCAGCGCTTCCAGGTACGAGCAGTACGTC.

The rearrangement joins TRBV23-1 to TRBJ2-7, with D possibly TRBD2 on 5 matching bases. TRBV23-1 belongs to the ORF category, with a function that is uncertain. This CDR3 contains 16 residues. CDR3 nucleotides: TGCGCGCCAGCAGTTTTTTTGAGGGCGGCATCCTACGAGCAGTACGTC. Its protein product is CAPAVFLRAASYEQYV.

The J gene is TRBJ2-5, the V gene TRBV6-5; a weak D match, TRBD2 (5 bases). Germline V gene lookup returns CDR1 MNHEY and CDR2 SVGAGI. This CDR3 has 13 residues. V was cut by 4 bases and J by 5 bases, with 11 bases left in between. The CDR3: CASSWEFKETQYF. In DNA, the CDR3 is TGTGCCAGCAGTTGGGAGTTTAAGGAGACCCAGTACTTC.

CDR3 DNA sequence: TGTGCCAGCTCCCCCAAGGTGACGGGAGTGGGTAATGAGCAGTTCTTC. Its protein product is CASSPKVTGVGNEQFF. The V call is TRBV18, the J call TRBJ2-1, with D possibly being TRBD2 (6 bases). This CDR3 comprises 16 residues. Germline CDR1 and CDR2: KGHSH and LQKENI. Deletions cut 6 bases from V and 7 bases from J, with 22 bases between.

The J gene is TRBJ2-7, the V gene TRBV2, with TRBD1 identical over 7 bases. The CDR3 totals 13 residues. J gave up 3 bases and V 5 bases, and 4 bases lay outside the gene matches. Germline V gives CDR1 SNHLY, CDR2 FYNNEI. CDR3 in amino acids: CASSLGGLYEQYF. CDR3 DNA sequence: TGTGCCAGCAGTTTAGGGGGCCTCTACGAGCAGTACTTC. The full variable domain, its missing parts supplied by reference TRBV2 and TRBJ2-7, is EPEVTQTPSHQVTQMGQEVILRCVPISNHLYFYWYRQILGQKVEFLVSFYNNEISEKSEIFDDQFSVERPDGSNFTLKIRSTKLEDSAMYFCASSLGGLYEQYFGPGTRLTVT.